The 15 T cell receptor beta chains listed next were all sequenced from one sample in a study of Graves' ophthalmopathy and Graves' hyperthyroidism. CDR3 regions of TCR beta were amplified from RNA transcripts. Following a first-round RT-PCR that used HTBI primers, a second-round multiplex PCR was carried out. MiXCR, applied by TCRdb to the multiplex PCR reads, yields one record per CDR3 protein. The top ten clones hold 11% of a sample with over a million distinct CDR3 sequences, less than 45% of them seen once. Sequenced material: peripheral blood or thyroid tissue (not recorded which). These receptors all come from an adult man with Graves' hyperthyroidism.

This clonotype was counted ten times or more. The chain carries TRBV29-1 and TRBJ2-7, with 7 positions matching TRBD1. Germline CDR1 is SQVTM and CDR2 is ANQGSEA. This CDR3 has 14 amino acids. Trimming took 0 bases from V and 2 from J; bases not matched to a gene: 4. The CDR3 DNA is TGCAGCGTTGAAGATACAGGGGAAACCTACGAGCAGTACTTC. Its translation is CSVEDTGETYEQYF.

Comments on this clonotype: One base away lies a much larger clone, so this may be a sequencing read error. The chain recombines TRBV29-1 with TRBJ2-1, with 15 bases lining up with TRBD2. CDR3 length: 16 amino acids. Germline assignment: CDR1 SQVTM and CDR2 ANQGSEA. The CDR3, as DNA: TGCAGCGTTACGGGACTAGCGGGAGGTGGCTACAATGAGCAGTGCTTC. It translates to CSVTGLAGGGYNEQCF.

The V and J genes are TRBV9 and TRBJ2-5; tentative D call: TRBD1 (8 bases). The CDR3 spans 14 residues. V shed 6 bases and J shed 5 bases, with 17 bases lying between them. In germline, CDR1 is SGDLS, CDR2 YYNGEE. In DNA, the CDR3 is TGTGCCAGCAACAGGGGGGGCCAAATGGAGACCCAGTACTTC. Protein product: CASNRGGQMETQYF. The full variable domain, with the rest looked up from reference TRBV9 and TRBJ2-5, is DSGVTQTPKHLITATGQRVTLRCSPRSGDLSVYWYQQSLDQGLQFLIQYYNGEERAKGNILERFSAQQFPDLHSELNLSSLELGDSALYFCASNRGGQMETQYFGPGTRLLVL.

The chain combines TRBV6-5 with TRBJ2-7; D unresolved. The germline V gene has CDR1 MNHEY and CDR2 SVGAGI. The CDR3 totals 14 residues. Trimming removed 5 bases from V and 6 bases from J, with 17 bases in between. This CDR3 reads CASSGYLRLGEQYF. The DNA for the CDR3 is TGTGCCAGCAGTGGATACCTGAGATTGGGCGAGCAGTACTTC.

In this sample, this clonotype turned up a few times. The chain has TRBV5-1 and TRBJ2-7, with 12 bases identical to TRBD2. J was trimmed by 4 bases and V by 3 bases; bases with no gene match: 8. CDR1 and CDR2 from the germline V gene are SGHRS and YFSETQ. The CDR3 length is 16 residues. CDR3 nucleotide sequence: TGCGCCAGCAGCTCCACCGGGACTAGCGGGTTGTACGAGCAGTACTTC. Its translation: CASSSTGTSGLYEQYF.

This clonotype has more than one count but fewer than ten. The chain uses TRBV7-2 and TRBJ1-4, with 9 bases aligning to TRBD1. The CDR3 length is 14 residues. The J segment lost 8 bases and the V segment lost 5 bases, leaving 6 bases of the junction unmatched. Germline V gives CDR1 SGHTA, CDR2 FQGNSA. CDR3 amino acids: CASSRRDREEKLFF. CDR3 coding DNA: TGTGCCAGCAGCCGCCGGGACAGGGAAGAAAAACTGTTTTTT.

The chain combines TRBV7-9 with TRBJ1-4; tentative D call: TRBD1 (5 bases). The CDR3 is 15 amino acids. V lost 6 bases to trimming and J lost 1 base, with 12 bases between them. Germline V gene lookup returns CDR1 SEHNR and CDR2 FQNEAQ (reference sequence). CDR3: CASSELGVTNEKLFF. In DNA form, the CDR3 reads TGTGCCAGCAGTGAGCTGGGGGTAACTAATGAAAAACTGTTTTTT.

A note on this clonotype: A much larger clone lies a single base off, so this may be a read error. It is likely a read error, because the conserved phenylalanine at the end of the CDR3 is missing. The CDR3 region has the DNA TGTGCCAGCAGCGTAGGAGGACAGATGAACACTGAAGCTTTCGTT. It specifies CASSVGGQMNTEAFV. The gene calls are TRBV9 and TRBJ1-1, with D perhaps matching TRBD1 (6 bases). V was shortened by 0 bases and J by 0 bases, with 9 bases between the two germline ends. Germline CDR1 SGDLS, CDR2 YYNGEE. The CDR3 spans 15 residues.

The rearrangement joins TRBV7-3 to TRBJ2-7; D remains unclear. The CDR3 runs 11 residues. Germline lookup yields CDR1 SGHTA and CDR2 FQGTGA. V gave up 5 bases and J gave up 7 bases, with 9 bases separating them. The CDR3 nucleotides are TGTGCCAGCAGCCAAGACCTAGAGCAGTACTTC. It codes for CASSQDLEQYF.

The chain carries TRBV7-2 and TRBJ2-7; D not certain. V was shortened by 3 bases and J by 8 bases, with 14 bases between the two germline ends. From germline, CDR1 is SGHTA and CDR2 FQGNSA. This CDR3 has 13 residues. The CDR3 DNA sequence: TGTGCCAGCAGCTTCTTAGTGGGAAGTCAGCAGTACTTC. This encodes CASSFLVGSQQYF.

The chain recombines TRBV6-4 with TRBJ1-2, with 9 nucleotides matching TRBD1. This CDR3 has 13 amino acids. Looked up from germline, CDR1 is MRHNA and CDR2 is SNTAGT. V lost 11 bases to trimming and J lost 8 bases; unmatched junction nucleotides: 12. CDR3 sequence reads: CAGGDRAELGYTF. DNA of the CDR3: TGTGCCGGCGGGGACAGGGCAGAGTTGGGCTACACCTTC.

The chain employs TRBV7-2 and TRBJ1-2; D is unclear. Germline assignment: CDR1 SGHTA and CDR2 FQGNSA. Deletions cut 6 bases from V and 6 bases from J, with 14 bases between. The CDR3 is 13 amino acids. CDR3: CASSPSVRDGYTF. The CDR3 nucleotides are TGTGCCAGCAGTCCTAGCGTAAGGGATGGCTACACCTTC.

This chain joins TRBV13 and TRBJ2-7; D gene ambiguous. Trimming shortened V by 7 bases and J by 6 bases, and 13 bases separated the two germline ends. The germline gives CDR1 PRHDT, CDR2 FYEKMQ (reference sequence). There are 12 residues in the CDR3. In nucleotides, the CDR3 is TGTGCCAGCACCTCACAAGTCTCCGAGCAGTACTTC. Encoded protein: CASTSQVSEQYF.

The V and J genes are TRBV11-2 and TRBJ2-5; 7 bases align to TRBD2. J gave up 2 bases and V 0 bases, and 6 bases lay outside the gene matches. Looked up from germline, CDR1 is SGHAT and CDR2 is FQNNGV. The CDR3 spans 16 residues. In DNA, the CDR3 is TGTGCCAGCAGCTTAGAGTTCGGGGAGGGGCAAGAGACCCAGTACTTC. Its protein product is CASSLEFGEGQETQYF.

The chain links TRBV2 to TRBJ1-5; the D gene is possibly TRBD1 (5 bases). Trimming shortened V by 5 bases and J by 11 bases, and 13 bases separated the two germline ends. The CDR3 loop spans 12 amino acids. Germline loops: CDR1 SNHLY, CDR2 FYNNEI. Here the CDR3 DNA reads TGTGCCAGCAGTCGGGGGAGCGAGACCCAGCATTTT. It is translated as CASSRGSETQHF.